The clone carrying this T cell receptor (beta chain) was seen only a few times. The source of the sample is a study of T cell changes during pregnancy in multiple sclerosis. Sequenced by immunoSEQ multiplex PCR; TCRdb stores in-frame clones only, minus some. The table records about 22,000 clones, 91% of them present only once. Trimming took off 3 bases at V and 1 base at J, with 4 bases between the two ends. From germline, CDR1 is SGHNT and CDR2 YYREEE (reference sequence). The length of the CDR3 is 12 residues. This chain joins TRBV5-4 and TRBJ1-1; no clear D gene. The sample consisted of CD4+ T cells from peripheral blood mononuclear cells, taken in the third trimester of pregnancy. This clonotype was sampled from a female donor in good health, enrolled as a control in a pregnancy study. The DNA of the CDR3 is TGTGCCAGCAGCTCAGAGAACACTGAAGCTTTCTTT. This translates into CASSSENTEAFF.